The 20 T cell receptor beta chains below were found in one sample sequenced in a study of CD8+ T cells in alopecia areata. Investigators isolated RNA and reverse transcribed it into cDNA to act as the sequencing template. Sequencing used immunoSEQ multiplex PCR; TCRdb keeps in-frame clones, though not all of them. The data show more than 200,000 clones, around 43% seen once. Treatment meaning: oral pan-JAK inhibitor, 5-10 mg twice daily. The material sequenced was CD4+ T cells sorted from blood, taken at roughly week 36, from a patient treated with tofacitinib. The receptors here all came from a human donor with alopecia areata.

The gene calls are TRBV4-3 and TRBJ2-3; no reliable D call. The CDR3 totals 12 residues. Trimming removed 0 bases at V and 7 bases at J, with 5 bases between. The germline V gene has CDR1 LGHNA and CDR2 YSLEER. For the CDR3, the DNA is TGCGCCAGCAGCCAAGATCAATATACGCAGTATTTT. Its translation is CASSQDQYTQYF.

The chain recombines TRBV25-1 with TRBJ2-6; D may be TRBD1 or TRBD2 (6 bases each). CDR1 and CDR2 from the germline V gene are MGHDK and SYGVNS. Trimming took 7 bases from V and 2 from J, leaving 15 bases between them. The CDR3 has 16 residues. DNA for the CDR3: TGTGCCAGCAAATCTGTGCGGGACACTGGGGCCAACGTCCTGACTTTC. It codes for CASKSVRDTGANVLTF.

The rearrangement uses TRBV5-4 and TRBJ2-7; 8 bases align to TRBD1. This CDR3 region has 14 residues. The germline V gene encodes CDR1 SGHNT and CDR2 YYREEE (reference sequence). The J segment lost 6 bases and the V segment lost 2 bases, leaving 7 bases of the junction unmatched. CDR3 sequence reads: CASSLFTGGLEQYF. As DNA, the CDR3 is TGTGCCAGCAGCTTATTTACAGGGGGGCTCGAGCAGTACTTC.

The V gene is TRBV5-1, the J gene TRBJ1-1, with D possibly matching TRBD1 (6 bases). Trimming took off 1 base at V and 0 bases at J, with 16 bases between the two ends. Germline lookup yields CDR1 SGHRS and CDR2 YFSETQ. This CDR3 is 17 amino acids long. CDR3 protein: CASSLRALTGVNTEAFF. CDR3 bases: TGCGCCAGCAGCTTGCGGGCCCTGACAGGTGTGAACACTGAAGCTTTCTTT.

This clone was detected a few times. This rearrangement joins TRBV9 to TRBJ2-5; D possibly matches TRBD1 or TRBD2 (5 bases each). CDR3 length equals 15 residues. The germline V gene has CDR1 SGDLS and CDR2 YYNGEE. Trimming left V 1 base short and J 5 bases short, with 15 bases between. The CDR3 region is CASSVTPAWGETQYF. The CDR3 DNA reads as TGTGCCAGCAGCGTAACCCCAGCATGGGGGGAGACCCAGTACTTC.

This clone occurred many times. V usage is TRBV7-9 and J usage is TRBJ2-7; D call uncertain. Germline assignment: CDR1 SEHNR and CDR2 FQNEAQ (reference sequence). This CDR3 region has 15 residues. Trimming shortened V by 5 bases and J by 0 bases, and 14 bases separated the two germline ends. The CDR3 region is CASSPKRRLSYEQYF. In nucleotides, the CDR3 is TGTGCCAGCAGCCCCAAACGTAGACTCTCCTACGAGCAGTACTTC.

The V call is TRBV4-1, the J call TRBJ2-7; D may match TRBD1 or TRBD2 (6 bases each). The CDR3 contains 15 residues. The V and J ends lost 1 base and 1 base respectively, with 11 bases between them. Germline loops: CDR1 MGHRA, CDR2 YSYEKL. The CDR3 coding sequence is TGCGCCAGCAGCCAAGTGACAGGAGGGTCCTACGAGCAGTACTTC. The encoded protein is CASSQVTGGSYEQYF.

Ten or more counts support this clone. The CDR3 loop is CACKQGGSNQPQHF. CDR3 nucleotide sequence: TGTGCCTGCAAACAGGGAGGGAGCAATCAGCCCCAGCATTTT. This chain joins TRBV28 and TRBJ1-5, with D possibly TRBD1 on 6 matching bases. CDR3 length: 14 amino acids. V shed 11 bases and J shed 1 base, with 15 bases lying between them. Germline V CDR1 and CDR2: MDHEN, SYDVKM.

This clone showed up just a few times. This chain links TRBV29-1 with TRBJ2-1; 11 nucleotides agree with TRBD1. Germline CDR1 SQVTM, CDR2 ANQGSEA. The CDR3 is 14 residues long. V trimming: 6 bases; J trimming: 6 bases; junction bases outside the gene matches: 7. The CDR3 DNA reads TGCAGCGTCGACCGGGACAGGGGGACCAATGAGCAGTTCTTC. It encodes CSVDRDRGTNEQFF.

In its sample, this clone was seen a few times. The V call is TRBV11-1, the J call TRBJ2-1; 11 bases line up with TRBD2. The V gene's germline CDR1 is SGHAT and CDR2 FQDESV (reference sequence). CDR3 length equals 17 residues. V shed 3 bases, J shed 5 bases, and the junction held 9 bases outside the gene matches. As DNA, the CDR3 is TGTGCCAGCAGCTTGCAAGTACTAGCGGGAGCAAACAATGAGCAGTTCTTC. Amino acids: CASSLQVLAGANNEQFF.

The chain is built from TRBV7-3 and TRBJ2-7, with TRBD1 matching over 9 bases. The germline gives CDR1 SGHTA, CDR2 FQGTGA. This CDR3 comprises 15 residues. J was trimmed by 5 bases and V by 6 bases; bases with no gene match: 11. The CDR3 sequence: CASSRIRDRVNEQYF. Here the CDR3 DNA reads TGTGCCAGCAGTAGAATCCGGGACAGGGTCAACGAGCAGTACTTC.

This clone showed up just a few times. The genes are TRBV4-2 and TRBJ2-7; D may be TRBD1 (6 bases). The V end was cut by 4 bases, the J end by 5 bases, with 15 bases between. Germline CDR1 LGHNA, CDR2 YNFKEQ. CDR3 length equals 14 residues. The CDR3 sequence: CASSLGQPGNEQYF. The CDR3 coding sequence is TGTGCCAGCAGCCTAGGACAGCCTGGGAACGAGCAGTACTTC.

This clone was seen only a few times. The chain joins TRBV7-2 to TRBJ1-4; possible D gene TRBD1, 5 bases. V dropped 5 bases and J dropped 8 bases, with 6 bases sitting between them. The CDR3 has 11 amino acids. From germline, CDR1 is SGHTA and CDR2 FQGNSA. CDR3 nucleotide sequence: TGTGCCAGCAGCCCAGGGGAAAAACTGTTTTTT. Amino acids: CASSPGEKLFF.

This clone has a handful of counts. The chain carries TRBV7-7 and TRBJ2-5; D not resolved. The V end lost 3 bases, the J end lost 1 base, and 6 bases lay between the germline ends. The CDR3 runs 13 residues. Germline assignment: CDR1 SSHAT and CDR2 FNYEAQ (reference sequence). Here the CDR3 reads CASSLIPQETQYF. CDR3 nucleotides: TGTGCCAGCAGCTTGATCCCCCAAGAGACCCAGTACTTC.

The chain uses TRBV29-1 and TRBJ2-5, with 11 bases fitting TRBD2. The germline gives CDR1 SQVTM, CDR2 ANQGSEA. The CDR3 sequence is 15 residues long. The V gene end was trimmed by 4 bases and the J gene end by 5 bases; junction bases not matched to a gene: 9. CDR3 nucleotide sequence: TGCAGCGTTGCTCGGCTAGCGGGAGGTGGGGAGACCCAGTACTTC. It encodes CSVARLAGGGETQYF.

The chain combines TRBV7-8 with TRBJ1-1; unclear D gene. This CDR3 spans 16 amino acids. Deletions cut 0 bases from V and 5 bases from J, with 16 bases between. Per germline, CDR1 SGHVS and CDR2 FQNEAQ. For the CDR3, the DNA is TGTGCCAGCAGCTTAGCGTCCTTTCGGACCCGGACTGAAGCTTTCTTT. As protein: CASSLASFRTRTEAFF.

This clone was seen at least ten times. The rearrangement links TRBV7-8 to TRBJ2-2; 7 bases line up with TRBD2. Per the germline V gene, CDR1 is SGHVS and CDR2 is FQNEAQ. This CDR3 comprises 14 residues. The J segment lost 4 bases and the V segment lost 5 bases, leaving 4 bases of the junction unmatched. The DNA of the CDR3 is TGTGCCAGCAGCCGCGGGGGATCCACCGGGGAGCTGTTTTTT. It yields the protein CASSRGGSTGELFF.

This clone was recorded once. The chain has TRBV5-1 and TRBJ2-1; tentative D call: TRBD1 (5 bases). Per the germline V gene, CDR1 is SGHRS and CDR2 is YFSETQ. V was shortened by 4 bases and J by 4 bases, with 15 bases between the two germline ends. This CDR3 contains 15 residues. CDR3 DNA sequence: TGCGCCAGCAGCCACGACGACAGAAGATACAATGAGCAGTTCTTC. Translation: CASSHDDRRYNEQFF.

J is TRBJ2-1 and V is TRBV30; 9 nucleotides align to TRBD2. The CDR3 spans 14 residues. V trimming: 4 bases; J trimming: 8 bases; junction bases outside the gene matches: 9. CDR1 and CDR2 (germline): GTSNPN, SVGIG (reference sequence). The CDR3 protein is CAWNLAGVIYEQFF. CDR3 nucleotides: TGTGCCTGGAACTTAGCGGGAGTAATCTATGAGCAGTTCTTC.

The genes are TRBV2 and TRBJ2-1; maybe TRBD2 (6 bases). Germline assignment: CDR1 SNHLY and CDR2 FYNNEI. CDR3 size: 15 residues. Trimming pared 5 bases from V and 7 bases from J, leaving 18 bases between. The DNA for the CDR3 is TGTGCCAGCAGTCGAAGGGTCGGGAGTTGGAATGAGCAGTTCTTC. It codes for CASSRRVGSWNEQFF.